This entry features one T cell receptor beta chain sequence. Profiled with immunoSEQ multiplex PCR; TCRdb holds only in-frame clones, not every one. Of 55,000 to 80,000 clones in the sample, about nine tenths are singletons; the top ten hold approximately 1.3%. There are 14 residues in the CDR3. Trimming stripped 1 base from V and 8 bases from J, with 13 bases between. The germline CDR1 and CDR2 sequences are SGHTS and YDEGEE. These data belong to a study of OX40 agonist ivuxolimab in advanced cancers. About the research overall: Ivuxolimab is an agonistic anti-OX40 (CD134) antibody, and patients were treated with it. Partial responses were observed in three patients, of whom one had hepatocellular carcinoma and two had cutaneous melanoma. The group had a mean age of 60 years, ranged from about 20 to 80, and was 80% to 90% male.

Peripheral blood came from all dose cohorts at three timepoints. This sequence was found in an adult with an advanced solid tumor such as melanoma, head and neck, liver or kidney cancer. Sequenced material: CD4+ or CD8+ T cells sorted from blood, taken in a trial of the OX40 agonist ivuxolimab. V gene TRBV5-8 combines with J gene TRBJ1-5, with a weak D call TRBD1 (5 bases). This CDR3 reads CASSLSGTAKPQHF. In nucleotides, the CDR3 is TGTGCCAGCAGCTTGAGCGGGACGGCAAAGCCCCAGCATTTT.